Listed below are T cell receptor beta chains from one sample, sequenced in a study of cytomegalovirus exposure and HLA in healthy donors. This table comes from immunoSEQ multiplex PCR, and its TCRdb copy is limited to in-frame clones, with some not included. Seen here are more than 50,000 clones, 70% observed once, and the top ten hold roughly a fifth. Material: PBMCs. The receptor set was obtained from a woman in her sixties in good health and CMV-seropositive. The CDR3 runs from the conserved cysteine through the conserved F or W. The order of the fields is V gene, J gene, clone size, D gene, CDR3 protein, CDR3 DNA. D genes are given only for firm matches. Not all rows give a size; the values are once, few, many and, for expanded clones, a class.

v_gene: TRBV18; j_gene: TRBJ2-1; abundance: -; d_gene: TRBD2; CDR3aa: CASSPNLAGVNNEQFF; CDR3nt: TGTGCCAGCTCACCCAATCTAGCGGGGGTAAACAATGAGCAGTTCTTC
v_gene: TRBV7-3; j_gene: TRBJ2-4; abundance: large; d_gene: -; CDR3aa: CASSLKTGKNIQYF; CDR3nt: TGTGCCAGCAGCTTAAAAACAGGTAAAAACATTCAGTACTTC
v_gene: TRBV19; j_gene: TRBJ1-2; abundance: -; d_gene: -; CDR3aa: CASSPLGDYGYTF; CDR3nt: TGTGCCAGTAGCCCCCTCGGGGACTATGGCTACACCTTC
v_gene: TRBV4-2; j_gene: TRBJ1-1; abundance: few; d_gene: TRBD1; CDR3aa: CASSRWGTGDLNTEAFF; CDR3nt: TGTGCCAGCAGCCGGTGGGGGACAGGGGACCTGAACACTGAAGCTTTCTTT
v_gene: TRBV2; j_gene: TRBJ2-5; abundance: -; d_gene: -; CDR3aa: CASRRGGGETQYF; CDR3nt: TGTGCCAGCAGGAGGGGAGGTGGAGAGACCCAGTACTTC
v_gene: TRBV5-6; j_gene: TRBJ2-7; abundance: -; d_gene: -; CDR3aa: CASSRTATYEQYF; CDR3nt: TGTGCCAGCAGCAGGACAGCGACCTACGAGCAGTACTTC
v_gene: TRBV4-2; j_gene: TRBJ2-7; abundance: -; d_gene: TRBD2; CDR3aa: CASSQDSTSGGSRSSYEQYF; CDR3nt: TGTGCCAGCAGCCAAGACTCGACTAGCGGGGGGTCAAGGAGCTCCTACGAGCAGTACTTC
v_gene: TRBV6-6; j_gene: TRBJ1-2; abundance: -; d_gene: -; CDR3aa: CASSYSSGGYTF; CDR3nt: TGTGCCAGCAGTTACTCTTCCGGTGGCTACACCTTC
v_gene: TRBV2; j_gene: TRBJ2-2; abundance: -; d_gene: TRBD1; CDR3aa: CASTGTGGTGELFF; CDR3nt: TGTGCCAGCACAGGGACAGGAGGCACCGGGGAGCTGTTTTTT
v_gene: TRBV7-2; j_gene: TRBJ2-1; abundance: few; d_gene: -; CDR3aa: CASSSRGNEQFF; CDR3nt: TGTGCCAGCAGCTCCAGGGGAAATGAGCAGTTCTTC
v_gene: TRBV2; j_gene: TRBJ2-7; abundance: -; d_gene: TRBD1; CDR3aa: CASTPNRGPYEQYF; CDR3nt: TGTGCCAGCACCCCCAACAGGGGGCCCTACGAGCAGTACTTC
v_gene: TRBV10-3; j_gene: TRBJ2-3; abundance: -; d_gene: TRBD2; CDR3aa: CAISEWTSGDPDTQYF; CDR3nt: TGTGCCATCAGTGAATGGACTAGCGGGGACCCAGATACGCAGTATTTT
v_gene: TRBV7-2; j_gene: TRBJ1-5; abundance: -; d_gene: TRBD1; CDR3aa: CASAWDRGDQPQHF; CDR3nt: TGTGCCAGCGCCTGGGACAGGGGGGATCAGCCCCAGCATTTT
v_gene: TRBV7-9; j_gene: TRBJ1-5; abundance: -; d_gene: -; CDR3aa: CASSLWKEYSNQPQHF; CDR3nt: TGTGCCAGCAGCCTCTGGAAGGAGTATAGCAATCAGCCCCAGCATTTT
v_gene: TRBV2; j_gene: TRBJ2-3; abundance: -; d_gene: TRBD1; CDR3aa: CASSEGTGGTDTQYF; CDR3nt: TGTGCCAGCAGTGAGGGGACAGGGGGCACAGATACGCAGTATTTT
v_gene: TRBV18; j_gene: TRBJ1-2; abundance: -; d_gene: -; CDR3aa: CASSQESYGYTF; CDR3nt: TGTGCCAGCTCACAGGAGTCCTATGGCTACACCTTC
v_gene: TRBV10-2; j_gene: TRBJ1-6; abundance: -; d_gene: -; CDR3aa: CASRRGETANSPLHF; CDR3nt: TGCGCCAGCCGGCGGGGGGAGACGGCTAATTCACCCCTCCACTTT
v_gene: TRBV21-1; j_gene: TRBJ1-1; abundance: few; d_gene: -; CDR3aa: CASSKAPGQLDAEAFF; CDR3nt: TGTGCCAGCAGCAAAGCCCCGGGACAGCTGGACGCTGAAGCTTTCTTT
v_gene: TRBV7-9; j_gene: TRBJ2-7; abundance: -; d_gene: -; CDR3aa: CSSSLGHGWATPDLEQYF; CDR3nt: TGTTCCAGCAGCTTGGGACACGGGTGGGCGACACCCGATCTAGAGCAGTACTTC
v_gene: TRBV6-6; j_gene: TRBJ2-3; abundance: few; d_gene: TRBD2; CDR3aa: CASSIGASGGWSQYF; CDR3nt: TGTGCCAGCAGTATAGGGGCTAGCGGGGGTTGGTCGCAGTATTTT
v_gene: TRBV5-1; j_gene: TRBJ2-5; abundance: -; d_gene: TRBD1; CDR3aa: CASRGQTQETQYF; CDR3nt: TGCGCCAGCAGGGGACAGACACAAGAGACCCAGTACTTC